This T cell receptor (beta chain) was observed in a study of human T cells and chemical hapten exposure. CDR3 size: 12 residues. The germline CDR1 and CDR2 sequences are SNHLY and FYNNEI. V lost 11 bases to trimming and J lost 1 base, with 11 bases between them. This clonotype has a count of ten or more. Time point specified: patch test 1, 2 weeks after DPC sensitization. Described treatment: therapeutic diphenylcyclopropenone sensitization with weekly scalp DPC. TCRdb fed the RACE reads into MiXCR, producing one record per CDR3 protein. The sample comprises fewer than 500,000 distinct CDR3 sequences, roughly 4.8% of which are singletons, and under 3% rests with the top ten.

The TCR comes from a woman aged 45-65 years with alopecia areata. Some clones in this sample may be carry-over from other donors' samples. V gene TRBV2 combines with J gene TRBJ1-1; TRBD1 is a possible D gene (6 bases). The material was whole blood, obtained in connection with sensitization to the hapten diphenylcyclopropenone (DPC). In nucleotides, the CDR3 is TGTGCCTGGGGGGCTTCGAACACTGAAGCTTTCTTT. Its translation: CAWGASNTEAFF.